The rows below give T cell receptor beta chains drawn from one sample of a study of T cells after yellow fever vaccination. TCRdb recomputed calls from the 5' RACE reads with MiXCR, one row per CDR3 protein. The data contain around 100,000 distinct CDR3 sequences, roughly 8.9% of them singletons. The starting material was CD8+ T cells sorted from PBMCs, obtained 45 days after the yellow fever booster vaccination. The receptors come from a man aged 30-40 years who received the YFV17D yellow fever vaccine. Each CDR3 is given with its conserved first and last residue. The D gene is left open where the match is weak. Clone size is given for some rows only: seen once, a few or many times, or a class if the clone is expanded.

CTFSHGAGTSVFGETQYF,TGTACCTTCAGTCACGGCGCCGGGACTAGCGTGTTTGGAGAGACCCAGTACTTC,TRBD2,TRBV2,TRBJ2-5,-
CASSGLSYEQYF,TGTGCCAGCAGTGGCTTGAGCTACGAGCAGTACTTC,-,TRBV9,TRBJ2-7,many
CASSLVQNNEQFF,TGTGCCAGCAGCTTAGTTCAAAACAATGAGCAGTTCTTC,-,TRBV7-6,TRBJ2-1,many
CASGSSGKSSYEQYF,TGTGCCAGCGGGTCTAGCGGGAAAAGCTCCTACGAGCAGTACTTC,TRBD2,TRBV27,TRBJ2-7,many
CASSLNEGETQYF,TGCGCCAGCAGCCTAAACGAGGGAGAGACCCAGTACTTC,-,TRBV4-3,TRBJ2-5,few
CASSPREAGGPYNEQFF,TGTGCCAGCAGTCCCCGTGAAGCGGGAGGGCCCTACAATGAGCAGTTCTTC,TRBD2,TRBV6-5,TRBJ2-1,many
CSARDLGLGNTIYF,TGCAGTGCTAGAGATTTGGGGTTAGGAAACACCATATATTTT,-,TRBV20-1,TRBJ1-3,-
CSVIQGYGNQPQHF,TGCAGCGTCATACAGGGTTATGGCAATCAGCCCCAGCATTTT,-,TRBV29-1,TRBJ1-5,many
CASSQVSQYNEQFF,TGCGCCAGCAGCCAAGTCTCACAGTACAATGAGCAGTTCTTC,-,TRBV4-3,TRBJ2-1,many
CASSPGLAGGRTDTQYF,TGTGCCAGCAGCCCGGGACTAGCGGGAGGAAGGACAGATACGCAGTATTTT,TRBD2,TRBV6-2/TRBV6-3,TRBJ2-3,many
CASSFPTVGGGGAFF,TGTGCCAGCAGCTTCCCGACAGTAGGCGGGGGGGGAGCTTTCTTT,-,TRBV7-9,TRBJ1-1,few